These 27 T cell receptor beta chains came from one sample sequenced in a study of graft-versus-host responses after intestinal transplantation. This table comes from immunoSEQ multiplex PCR, and its TCRdb copy is limited to in-frame clones, with some not included. The sample has 95,000 or so clones; more than 80% are singletons. Sequencing was performed on PBMCs, taken 450 to 480 days after intestinal transplant. The receptors originated from a human patient who received an intestinal transplant, so some T cells may come from the graft donor.

The chain couples TRBV6-4 to TRBJ2-5, with D unresolved. CDR3 size: 10 residues. CDR1 is MRHNA and CDR2 is SNTAGT in the germline V gene. Trimming took 5 bases from V and 5 from J, leaving 3 bases between them. As DNA, the CDR3 is TGTGCCAGCAGTCTTGAGACCCAGTACTTC. It is translated as CASSLETQYF.

The chain combines TRBV2 with TRBJ2-2; D gene ambiguous. There are 12 residues in the CDR3. The ends were cut back, 4 bases at V and 0 bases at J, with 0 bases in the middle. Looked up from germline, CDR1 is SNHLY and CDR2 is FYNNEI. The CDR3 region is CASSANTGELFF. For the CDR3, the DNA is TGTGCCAGCAGTGCGAACACCGGGGAGCTGTTTTTT.

The V call is TRBV15, the J call TRBJ1-2; TRBD1 aligns across 7 bases. The CDR3 contains 15 residues. J lost 3 bases, V lost 0 bases, and 4 bases had no gene match. Germline V lookup: CDR1 LNHNV, CDR2 YYDKDF (reference sequence). CDR3 DNA: TGTGCCACCAGCAGAGATCGGACAGGCCACTATGGCTACACCTTC. This translates into CATSRDRTGHYGYTF.

This rearrangement joins TRBV7-9 to TRBJ1-2, with 8 bases identical to TRBD1. The trim removed 2 bases at V and 2 bases at J, leaving 16 bases unmatched. Germline CDR1 is SEHNR and CDR2 is FQNEAQ (reference sequence). The CDR3 contains 19 residues. CDR3 protein: CASSLQETQRTGSNYGYTF. CDR3 in DNA: TGTGCCAGCAGCTTACAAGAGACCCAAAGGACAGGGTCAAACTATGGCTACACCTTC.

The CDR3 DNA reads as TGTGCCAGCAGCTTAGACTTTATCGACACACCTTCGAGTGAGACCCAGTACTTC. Translation: CASSLDFIDTPSSETQYF. V is TRBV7-6 and J is TRBJ2-5; no clear D. The ends were cut back, 1 base at V and 5 bases at J, with 23 bases in the middle. The CDR3 sequence is 18 residues long. Germline loops: CDR1 SGHVS, CDR2 FNYEAQ.

The rearrangement uses TRBV6-5 and TRBJ1-1; D is unclear. The length of the CDR3 is 14 residues. Trimming removed 10 bases from V and 2 bases from J, with 17 bases in between. The V gene's germline CDR1 is MNHEY and CDR2 SVGAGI. The DNA of the CDR3 is TGTGCCACCCGGACTAGGCGTTCCAACACTGAAGCTTTCTTT. This translates into CATRTRRSNTEAFF.

This clone appeared once. This chain links TRBV9 with TRBJ2-5, with a possible D match to TRBD2 (6 bases). The germline V gene encodes CDR1 SGDLS and CDR2 YYNGEE. Trimming cost V 0 bases and J 5 bases, with 17 bases left between them. This CDR3 has 16 residues. The CDR3 DNA follows: TGTGCCAGCAGCGTAGCACCGGGACTGGGTCAGGAGACCCAGTACTTC. Amino acids: CASSVAPGLGQETQYF.

The chain couples TRBV2 to TRBJ1-1; 7 nucleotides align to TRBD1. The CDR3 length is 13 residues. Trimming took 7 bases from V and 3 from J; bases not matched to a gene: 5. Germline V gives CDR1 SNHLY, CDR2 FYNNEI. The CDR3 here is CASKAGGDTEAFF. The CDR3 region has the DNA TGTGCCAGCAAGGCAGGGGGGGACACTGAAGCTTTCTTT.

This rearrangement joins TRBV6-1 to TRBJ2-7; tentatively, D is TRBD1 (5 bases). This CDR3 is 14 amino acids long. The V end was cut by 7 bases, the J end by 3 bases, with 16 bases between. Per the germline V gene, CDR1 is MNHNS and CDR2 is SASEGT. The CDR3 region is CASIRGAALYEQYF. CDR3 DNA sequence: TGTGCCAGCATCCGTGGGGCGGCCCTCTACGAGCAGTACTTC.

This clone appeared once. The rearrangement uses TRBV6-5 and TRBJ1-1; D is possibly TRBD1 (5 bases). The germline V gene encodes CDR1 MNHEY and CDR2 SVGAGI. This CDR3 comprises 15 residues. Trimming pared 2 bases from V and 0 bases from J, leaving 10 bases between. CDR3 sequence (DNA): TGTGCCAGCAGTTACCAGGGTCACATGAACACTGAAGCTTTCTTT. It codes for CASSYQGHMNTEAFF.

This rearrangement joins TRBV5-1 to TRBJ2-7, with D possibly called TRBD1 or TRBD2 (5 bases each). Germline loops: CDR1 SGHRS, CDR2 YFSETQ. The ends were cut back, 0 bases at V and 3 bases at J, with 10 bases in the middle. The CDR3 runs to 14 residues. The DNA of the CDR3 is TGCGCCAGCAGCTTGGATCGGGGCGTCTACGAGCAGTACTTC. As protein: CASSLDRGVYEQYF.

V usage is TRBV5-1 and J usage is TRBJ2-3; 10 bases line up with TRBD2. CDR1 and CDR2 from the germline V gene are SGHRS and YFSETQ. Trimming at V came to 2 bases and at J to 4 bases, leaving 1 base not matched to a gene. CDR3 length: 14 amino acids. The CDR3 coding sequence is TGCGCCAGCAGCTTAAGCGGGGGGGCAGATACGCAGTATTTT. Its protein product is CASSLSGGADTQYF.

The chain has TRBV7-2 and TRBJ2-7, with D unresolved. V was trimmed by 5 bases and J by 0 bases, leaving 14 bases between them. The CDR3 has 15 residues. The germline CDR1 and CDR2 sequences are SGHTA and FQGNSA. Here the CDR3 DNA reads TGTGCCAGCAGCAAAAACTCATTAAGCTCCTACGAGCAGTACTTC. Encoded protein: CASSKNSLSSYEQYF.

The V gene is TRBV5-1, the J gene TRBJ2-5, with a tentative D call TRBD2 (5 bases). Germline CDR1 reads SGHRS; CDR2 reads YFSETQ. V lost 1 base and J lost 5, with 12 bases in between. This CDR3 is built from 14 residues. CDR3 bases: TGCGCCAGCAGCTTGTTCCGGGGTGGGGAGACCCAGTACTTC. It translates to CASSLFRGGETQYF.

The chain joins TRBV5-1 to TRBJ2-6; no firm D call. CDR1 SGHRS and CDR2 YFSETQ come from the germline V gene. V shed 0 bases and J shed 2 bases, with 3 bases lying between them. This CDR3 is built from 14 residues. CDR3 residues: CASSLDAGANVLTF. DNA for the CDR3: TGCGCCAGCAGCTTGGATGCTGGGGCCAACGTCCTGACTTTC.

V is TRBV5-4 and J is TRBJ2-1; D may be TRBD1 (5 bases). CDR3 length: 17 residues. In germline, CDR1 is SGHNT, CDR2 YYREEE (reference sequence). V lost 0 bases to trimming and J lost 0 bases, with 13 bases between them. In nucleotides, the CDR3 is TGTGCCAGCAGCTTGGGACAGCCGACAAGCTCCTACAATGAGCAGTTCTTC. Protein sequence: CASSLGQPTSSYNEQFF. Drawing the rest from reference TRBV5-4 and TRBJ2-1, the complete variable domain is ETGVTQSPTHLIKTRGQQVTLRCSSQSGHNTVSWYQQALGQGPQFIFQYYREEENGRGNFPPRFSGLQFPNYSSELNVNALELDDSALYLCASSLGQPTSSYNEQFFGPGTRLTVL.

The chain is built from TRBV6-1 and TRBJ1-2; D gene ambiguous. The CDR3 is 15 residues long. The germline gives CDR1 MNHNS, CDR2 SASEGT. Trimming took 1 base from V and 4 from J, leaving 13 bases between them. CDR3 DNA: TGTGCCAGCAGTGAAGTTCGGGGTACCGTCTATGGCTACACCTTC. It translates to CASSEVRGTVYGYTF.

In this sample, this clone turned up once. The V and J genes are TRBV7-6 and TRBJ2-5, with 7 nucleotides matching TRBD1. The CDR3 consists of 16 residues. Germline loops: CDR1 SGHVS, CDR2 FNYEAQ. The ends lost 5 bases at V and 2 bases at J; junction bases unmatched: 11. The CDR3 is CASSPPGTVIQETQYF. The CDR3 coding sequence is TGTGCCAGCAGCCCCCCCGGGACAGTTATACAAGAGACCCAGTACTTC.

The chain is built from TRBV5-1 and TRBJ2-2; 7 positions agree with TRBD2. V gave up 7 bases and J gave up 3 bases; unmatched junction bases: 3. This CDR3 is built from 13 residues. The germline CDR1 and CDR2 sequences are SGHRS and YFSETQ. In DNA, the CDR3 is TGCGCCAGCCAAGCGGGGTACACCGGGGAGCTGTTTTTT. Translating it yields CASQAGYTGELFF.

This rearrangement joins TRBV6-1 to TRBJ2-1; maybe TRBD1 (6 bases). This CDR3 has 15 amino acids. The V gene lost 7 bases and the J gene lost 4 bases, with 17 bases spanning the gap. The germline CDR1 and CDR2 sequences are MNHNS and SASEGT. CDR3 residues: CASTEAVTGYNEQFF. The CDR3 DNA follows: TGTGCCAGCACCGAGGCGGTCACAGGGTACAATGAGCAGTTCTTC.

The V gene is TRBV2, the J gene TRBJ2-2; possible D gene TRBD1, 6 bases. The CDR3 is 13 amino acids. Germline assignment: CDR1 SNHLY and CDR2 FYNNEI. Between the trimmed V and J ends, which lost 7 bases and 4 bases, there was a span of 10 bases. The CDR3, as DNA: TGTGCCAGCACCCGACAGGTCACCGGGGAGCTGTTTTTT. It encodes CASTRQVTGELFF.

The V gene is TRBV4-1, the J gene TRBJ2-7, with 7 bases aligning to TRBD1. V shed 0 bases and J 0 bases; nucleotides not matched to a gene: 2. CDR1 is MGHRA and CDR2 is YSYEKL in the germline V gene. This CDR3 contains 15 residues. The DNA of the CDR3 is TGCGCCAGCAGCCAAGAGACAGGGTACTCCTACGAGCAGTACTTC. Its translation: CASSQETGYSYEQYF.

The chain has TRBV7-2 and TRBJ2-5; unclear D gene. From germline, CDR1 is SGHTA and CDR2 FQGNSA. The CDR3 extends over 11 amino acids. V lost 5 bases and J lost 5, with 6 bases in between. As DNA, the CDR3 is TGTGCCAGCAGCACCGGGGAGACCCAGTACTTC. This sequence encodes CASSTGETQYF.

There are a few counts of this clone. Other DNA sequences from this sample encode an identical CDR3 as well. The chain carries TRBV27 and TRBJ2-1; perhaps TRBD1 as D (7 bases). CDR1 and CDR2 (germline): MNHEY, SMNVEV (reference sequence). This CDR3 has 14 amino acids. V was clipped by 6 bases and J by 4 bases, with 13 bases between them. The CDR3 sequence: CASSRGAGYNEQFF. CDR3 in DNA: TGTGCCAGCAGCAGGGGGGCAGGGTACAATGAGCAGTTCTTC.

The chain employs TRBV9 and TRBJ1-2; unclear D gene. This CDR3 has 14 amino acids. Germline CDR1 and CDR2: SGDLS and YYNGEE. V lost 0 bases and J lost 6, with 12 bases in between. In DNA form, the CDR3 reads TGTGCCAGCAGCGTAGAGACCGGGAAGGATGGCTACACCTTC. It is translated as CASSVETGKDGYTF.

This clone was found once. V gene TRBV27 combines with J gene TRBJ1-5; D not certain. Germline-derived CDR1 and CDR2 are MNHEY and SMNVEV (reference sequence). Trimming left V 0 bases short and J 0 bases short, with 3 bases between. The CDR3 spans 14 residues. The DNA for the CDR3 is TGTGCCAGCAGTTTATCCAGTAGCAATCAGCCCCAGCATTTT. Protein sequence: CASSLSSSNQPQHF.

This chain links TRBV7-9 with TRBJ1-3; possibly TRBD1 for D (5 bases). Germline V gene lookup returns CDR1 SEHNR and CDR2 FQNEAQ (reference sequence). The CDR3 loop spans 17 amino acids. Trimming took 4 bases from V and 4 from J, leaving 20 bases between them. As DNA, the CDR3 is TGTGCCAGCAGCTCAAGAGAGGGTTGGCAGGGAGGAAACACCATATATTTT. It codes for CASSSREGWQGGNTIYF.